The text below deals with one TCR beta chain. Its antigen remains unknown. Generated by immunoSEQ multiplex PCR, the TCRdb table keeps only in-frame clones and is missing some. The repertoire has some 100,000 clones, less than 90% of them found once; the top ten carry more than 0.95%. The data belong to a study of OX40 agonist ivuxolimab in advanced cancers. Study overall: Administration of intravenous ivuxolimab to patients occurred every 2 weeks at 0.01 to 10 mg/kg. Overall study findings and caveats: Clonal expansion by week 6 occurred in CD4+ and CD8+ blood T cells (at 0.1 to 3.0 mg/kg).

V shed 3 bases and J shed 4 bases, with 16 bases lying between them. This CDR3 comprises 16 residues. Germline V gene data show CDR1 as MGHDK and CDR2 as SYGVNS. Sequencing used CD4+ or CD8+ T cells sorted from blood, obtained in a trial of the OX40 agonist ivuxolimab. The TCR was taken from an adult with an advanced solid tumor such as melanoma, head and neck, liver or kidney cancer. This chain uses TRBV25-1 with TRBJ1-3; D call uncertain. The CDR3 protein is CASSDITLKGGNTIYF. CDR3 coding DNA: TGTGCCAGCAGTGACATTACCCTAAAAGGGGGAAACACCATATATTTT. The full variable domain, with the rest looked up from reference TRBV25-1 and TRBJ1-3, is EADIYQTPRYLVIGTGKKITLECSQTMGHDKMYWYQQDPGMELHLIHYSYGVNSTEKGDLSSESTVSRIRTEHFPLTLESARPSHTSQYLCASSDITLKGGNTIYFGEGSWLTVV.